This T cell receptor beta chain was sequenced in a study of CD8 T cells in Susac syndrome. From blood CD8+ and CD4+ T cells, the TCR beta chain was sequenced. The TEMRA cells underwent FACS enrichment, while the CD8+ and CD4+ T cells underwent negative isolation. It was with random hexamers that roughly 0.45 to 1 ug RNA was reverse transcribed. TCRdb reprocessed the immunoSEQ multiplex PCR reads via MiXCR and lists one record per CDR3 protein. In the table there are around 160,000 distinct CDR3 sequences, around 94% of which are singletons. The CDR3 sequence is 15 residues long. Trimming cost V 6 bases and J 6 bases; bases outside gene matches: 5.

Sequenced input: CD4+ T cells from PBMCs. The sequence was obtained from a human donor in good health. V usage is TRBV12-3 or TRBV12-4 and J usage is TRBJ2-1; TRBD2 aligns across 13 bases. CDR3 sequence reads: CASRRTSGGVNEQFF. The DNA for the CDR3 is TGTGCCAGCAGACGGACTAGCGGGGGTGTCAATGAGCAGTTCTTC.